A single sample is the source of the 5 T cell receptor beta chains below, sequenced in a study of identical twins. MiXCR, run by TCRdb on the 5' RACE reads, gives a single entry per CDR3 protein. The table has under 300,000 distinct CDR3 sequences, roughly 8% seen once. These data were also reused for a study on yellow fever vaccine responses in identical twins.

The sequenced sample consisted of CD8+ T cells sorted from blood. Every receptor here comes from a woman under 30 in good health.

This clonotype was counted a few times. V usage is TRBV12-3 or TRBV12-4 and J usage is TRBJ2-1, with 7 bases lining up with TRBD2. The length of the CDR3 is 17 residues. Trimming cost V 1 base and J 4 bases; bases outside gene matches: 10. The CDR3, as DNA: TGTGCCAGCAGTTTAGGGGGACTAACGGACCCATACAATGAGCAGTTCTTC. This sequence encodes CASSLGGLTDPYNEQFF.

In its sample, this clonotype was seen many times. The rearrangement joins TRBV6-2 or TRBV6-3 to TRBJ2-1, with 13 bases aligning to TRBD2. CDR1 and CDR2 (germline): MNHEY, SVGEGT. The CDR3 length is 16 residues. After removal of 3 bases from V and 8 bases from J, the junction contained 7 bases not matched to a gene. In nucleotides, the CDR3 is TGTGCCAGCAGTTATGGGACTAGCGGGAATTTCTATGAGCAGTTCTTC. Its protein is CASSYGTSGNFYEQFF.

At least ten counts were recorded for this clonotype. DNA of the CDR3: TGTGCCAGCAGTCCCGGGACAGACTATGGCTACACCTTC. This codes for CASSPGTDYGYTF. The chain combines TRBV12-3 or TRBV12-4 with TRBJ1-2; TRBD1 matches 7 bases. V was clipped by 5 bases and J by 3 bases; unmatched bases: 3. This CDR3 is 13 amino acids long.

In this sample, this clonotype turned up a few times. The V and J genes are TRBV10-1 and TRBJ2-7; D unclear. V was trimmed by 0 bases and J by 4 bases, leaving 7 bases between them. Germline CDR1 WNHNN, CDR2 SYGVQD (reference sequence). This CDR3 has 13 residues. The CDR3 bases are TGCGCCAGCAGTGAGTCCGTCGGATACGAGCAGTACTTC. It is translated as CASSESVGYEQYF.

This clonotype was seen at least ten times. The chain is built from TRBV7-8 and TRBJ1-5; possible D gene TRBD1, 5 bases. The V end lost 1 base, the J end lost 9 bases, and 19 bases lay between the germline ends. From germline, CDR1 is SGHVS and CDR2 FQNEAQ. The CDR3 sequence is 16 residues long. CDR3 DNA: TGTGCCAGCAGCTTAGAATTTGTTGACAGCAGTCGGCCCCAGCATTTT. Amino acids: CASSLEFVDSSRPQHF. Combining the CDR3 with reference TRBV7-8 and TRBJ1-5 gives the whole variable domain GAGVSQSPRYKVAKRGQDVALRCDPISGHVSLFWYQQALGQGPEFLTYFQNEAQLDKSGLPSDRFFAERPEGSVSTLKIQRTQQEDSAVYLCASSLEFVDSSRPQHFGDGTRLSIL.